These 15 T cell receptor beta chains came from one sample sequenced in a study of blood T cell repertoires in COVID-19. Measured with immunoSEQ multiplex PCR; TCRdb has only the in-frame clones, and not every one. Counted here are 170,000 or so clones, about 88% occurring once; the ten biggest clones make up 1.5% to 2%. Sequencing input: peripheral blood. The receptors were sampled from a man between 18 and 29 years old who had recovered from COVID-19.

The V and J genes are TRBV5-6 and TRBJ1-1; tentative D call: TRBD1 (5 bases). The germline gives CDR1 SGHDT, CDR2 YYEEEE. Trimming stripped 0 bases from V and 0 bases from J, with 15 bases between. This CDR3 has 17 amino acids. The chain's CDR3 is CASSLGGRAPMNTEAFF. The CDR3 DNA reads TGTGCCAGCAGCTTGGGGGGGAGGGCCCCAATGAACACTGAAGCTTTCTTT.

The chain has TRBV9 and TRBJ2-2, with 10 bases aligning to TRBD2. Trimming took 0 bases from V and 4 from J; bases not matched to a gene: 3. The CDR3 spans 16 residues. Germline V gene sequence: CDR1 SGDLS, CDR2 YYNGEE. CDR3 sequence: CASSVEPSGGTGELFF. CDR3 DNA sequence: TGTGCCAGCAGCGTAGAGCCTAGCGGGGGCACCGGGGAGCTGTTTTTT.

This chain links TRBV5-6 with TRBJ1-1, with no clear D. The CDR3 extends over 13 amino acids. Trimming removed 2 bases at V and 7 bases at J, with 12 bases between. The V gene's germline CDR1 is SGHDT and CDR2 YYEEEE. This chain's CDR3 is CASSFREQGEAFF. Here the CDR3 DNA reads TGTGCCAGCAGCTTTCGGGAACAAGGTGAAGCTTTCTTT.

The chain carries TRBV12-3 or TRBV12-4 and TRBJ1-1; D unresolved. The germline V and J ends were trimmed by 3 bases and 1 base, with 6 bases remaining between them. This CDR3 spans 13 amino acids. The CDR3: CASSFSGNTEAFF. Here the CDR3 DNA reads TGTGCCAGCAGTTTTTCGGGGAACACTGAAGCTTTCTTT.

V is TRBV27 and J is TRBJ1-6, with 8 bases lining up with TRBD1. The CDR3 consists of 16 residues. CDR1 and CDR2 from the germline V gene are MNHEY and SMNVEV (reference sequence). After removal of 5 bases from V and 7 bases from J, the junction contained 10 bases not matched to a gene. DNA of the CDR3: TGTGCCAGCAGTCCGGACAGGGTGTCTGGAAATTCACCCCTCCACTTT. Its translation is CASSPDRVSGNSPLHF.

The V gene is TRBV27, the J gene TRBJ1-3; D is perhaps TRBD1 (5 bases). Germline V CDR1 and CDR2: MNHEY, SMNVEV (reference sequence). Between the trimmed V and J ends, which lost 6 bases and 3 bases, there was a span of 9 bases. The CDR3 has 13 amino acids. This CDR3 reads CASRQAYGNTIYF. CDR3 DNA sequence: TGTGCCAGCAGACAGGCATATGGAAACACCATATATTTT.

This chain connects TRBV7-2 to TRBJ2-4; 7 positions agree with TRBD2. Germline CDR1 reads SGHTA; CDR2 reads FQGNSA. V lost 1 base, J lost 10 bases, and 7 bases stayed unmatched. This CDR3 is 14 amino acids long. The CDR3 sequence is CASSLGLAEGIQYF. CDR3 DNA: TGTGCCAGCAGCTTAGGGCTAGCGGAGGGGATTCAGTACTTC.

V and J are TRBV20-1 and TRBJ2-7, with 9 positions matching TRBD2. The V segment lost 6 bases and the J segment 6 bases; nucleotides outside the gene matches: 3. CDR3 length equals 11 residues. The germline CDR1 and CDR2 sequences are DFQATT and SNEGSKA (reference sequence). The CDR3 sequence is CSAPGLAEQYF. Here the CDR3 DNA reads TGCAGTGCCCCGGGACTAGCCGAGCAGTACTTC.

The chain links TRBV6-4 to TRBJ2-3; TRBD1 matches 7 bases. Per germline, CDR1 MRHNA and CDR2 SNTAGT. The CDR3 is 14 residues long. The junction had 5 bases not matched to a gene; V was cut back by 6 bases and J by 2 bases. The CDR3 protein is CASSQTGNTDTQYF. CDR3 sequence (DNA): TGTGCCAGCAGCCAGACAGGGAACACAGATACGCAGTATTTT.

The chain carries TRBV10-3 and TRBJ2-7; possible D gene TRBD1, 6 bases. The ends were cut back, 2 bases at V and 2 bases at J, with 16 bases in the middle. This CDR3 spans 16 amino acids. Germline V lookup: CDR1 ENHRY, CDR2 SYGVKD. The CDR3 spells CAISEVDSDSPYEQYF. The CDR3 DNA is TGTGCCATCAGTGAGGTGGACAGCGACTCTCCCTACGAGCAGTACTTC.

The chain recombines TRBV10-3 with TRBJ2-1; D not resolved. Trimming shortened V by 9 bases and J by 9 bases, and 18 bases separated the two germline ends. The CDR3 consists of 13 residues. Germline CDR1 reads ENHRY; CDR2 reads SYGVKD. CDR3 in amino acids: CAMRRVALSEQFF. CDR3 DNA sequence: TGTGCCATGCGTCGGGTAGCACTTAGTGAGCAGTTCTTC.

The V gene is TRBV11-2, the J gene TRBJ2-7, with TRBD2 identical over 7 bases. The V gene end was trimmed by 7 bases and the J gene end by 2 bases; junction bases not matched to a gene: 8. The CDR3 is 14 amino acids. Germline loops: CDR1 SGHAT, CDR2 FQNNGV. CDR3 sequence reads: CASKEAGDPYEQYF. CDR3 sequence (DNA): TGTGCCAGCAAGGAGGCGGGAGACCCCTACGAGCAGTACTTC.

Note on this clone: This sample includes further DNA sequences coding for the same CDR3. This chain joins TRBV18 and TRBJ2-1, with TRBD2 identical over 13 bases. The J segment lost 6 bases and the V segment lost 3 bases, leaving 2 bases of the junction unmatched. The V gene's germline CDR1 is KGHSH and CDR2 LQKENI. The CDR3 is 15 amino acids. CDR3 bases: TGTGCCAGCTCACCCGGACTAGCGGGAGCCAATGAGCAGTTCTTC. Its protein is CASSPGLAGANEQFF.

Comment on this clone: Other DNA sequences within the sample encode an identical CDR3. The chain joins TRBV5-4 to TRBJ2-1; 9 nucleotides align to TRBD2. The CDR3 extends over 13 amino acids. J lost 4 bases, V lost 9 bases, and 5 bases had no gene match. The germline gives CDR1 SGHNT, CDR2 YYREEE (reference sequence). The CDR3 DNA is TGTGCCATTCCTAGCGGGGATTACAATGAGCAGTTCTTC. It specifies CAIPSGDYNEQFF.

V is TRBV9 and J is TRBJ2-5; no firm D call. The germline gives CDR1 SGDLS, CDR2 YYNGEE. This CDR3 is built from 13 residues. Trimming left V 0 bases short and J 3 bases short, with 6 bases between. CDR3 amino acids: CASSVGLEETQYF. For the CDR3, the DNA is TGTGCCAGCAGCGTAGGTCTTGAAGAGACCCAGTACTTC.